This T cell receptor beta chain was found in a study of T cells in Graves' hyperthyroidism and ophthalmopathy. Authors of the study amplified TCR beta CDR3 regions from RNA transcripts. In the first-round RT-PCR of the TCR CDR3, the HTBI primer set was used. TCRdb itself ran the multiplex PCR reads through MiXCR, one entry per CDR3 protein. This repertoire shows some 720,000 distinct CDR3 sequences, about a sixth found once; its top ten account for 8.4%. V lost 7 bases and J lost 0, with 16 bases in between. Germline V gene lookup returns CDR1 MDHEN and CDR2 SYDVKM. This CDR3 spans 16 amino acids. Newly diagnosed patients aged 18 to 65 had hyperthyroidism of under 2 months' duration. Uncontrolled infection, other autoimmune disease, pregnancy or lactation disqualified patients from enrolment. Diagnoses rested on clinical symptoms, serum thyroxine and TRAb, thyroid ultrasound and orbital computed tomography.

The rearrangement joins TRBV28 to TRBJ1-5; the D gene is possibly TRBD1 (5 bases). The specimen sequenced was blood. This receptor was taken from a man aged 18 to 30 with Graves' hyperthyroidism. The CDR3 sequence is CASTLGGAYSNQPQHF. CDR3 nucleotide sequence: TGTGCCAGCACCCTGGGAGGGGCGTATAGCAATCAGCCCCAGCATTTT.